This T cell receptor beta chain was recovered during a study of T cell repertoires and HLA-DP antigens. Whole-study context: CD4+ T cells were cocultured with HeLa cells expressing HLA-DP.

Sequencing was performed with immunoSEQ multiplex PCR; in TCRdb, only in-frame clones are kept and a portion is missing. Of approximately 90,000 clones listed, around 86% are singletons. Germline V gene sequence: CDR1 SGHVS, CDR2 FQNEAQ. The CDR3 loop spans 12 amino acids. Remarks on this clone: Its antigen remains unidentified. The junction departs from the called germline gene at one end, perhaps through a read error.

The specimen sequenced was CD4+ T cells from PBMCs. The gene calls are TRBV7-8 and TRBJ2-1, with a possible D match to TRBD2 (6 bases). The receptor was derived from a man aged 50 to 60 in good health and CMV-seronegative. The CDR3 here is CASSLPGGGKLF. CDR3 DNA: TGTGCCAGCAGCTTACCCGGGGGTGGGAAGCTCTTC.